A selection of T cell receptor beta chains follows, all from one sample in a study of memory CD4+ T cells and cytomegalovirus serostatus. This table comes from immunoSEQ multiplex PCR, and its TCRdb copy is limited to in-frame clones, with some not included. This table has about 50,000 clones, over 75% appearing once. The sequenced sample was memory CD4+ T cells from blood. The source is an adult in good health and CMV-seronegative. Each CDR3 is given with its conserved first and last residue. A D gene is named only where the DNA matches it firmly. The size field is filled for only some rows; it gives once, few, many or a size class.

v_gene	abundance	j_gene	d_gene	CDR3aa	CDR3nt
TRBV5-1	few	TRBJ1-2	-	CASSLEDAGYTF	TGCGCCAGCAGCTTGGAGGACGCGGGCTACACCTTC
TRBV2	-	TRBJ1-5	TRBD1	CASSTGTGSGNQPQHF	TGTGCCAGCAGTACCGGGACAGGGTCCGGAAATCAGCCCCAGCATTTT
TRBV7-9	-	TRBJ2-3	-	CASRRSPGRKPSSTDTQYF	TGTGCCAGCAGGCGGTCCCCGGGCAGGAAGCCTTCTAGCACAGATACGCAGTATTTT
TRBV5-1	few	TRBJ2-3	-	CASSKDLTDTQYF	TGCGCCAGCAGCAAGGACCTCACAGATACGCAGTATTTT
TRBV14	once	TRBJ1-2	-	CASSQDLTAYGYTF	TGTGCCAGCAGCCAAGATCTCACAGCTTATGGCTACACCTTC
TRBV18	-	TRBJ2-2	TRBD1	CASSPGRQGHTGELFF	TGTGCCAGCTCACCAGGACGACAGGGGCACACCGGGGAGCTGTTTTTT
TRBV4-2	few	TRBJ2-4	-	CASSQLQGSKNIQYF	TGTGCCAGCAGCCAATTACAGGGTTCCAAAAACATTCAGTACTTC
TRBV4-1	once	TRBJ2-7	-	CASSQVGNSYEQYF	TGCGCCAGCAGCCAAGTGGGAAACTCCTACGAGCAGTACTTC
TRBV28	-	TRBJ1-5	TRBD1	CASSSRTGRNQPQHF	TGTGCCAGCAGCTCCCGGACAGGAAGGAATCAGCCCCAGCATTTT
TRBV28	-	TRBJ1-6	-	CASSSNGAGMEPLHF	TGTGCCAGCAGTTCAAATGGGGCAGGGATGGAACCCCTCCACTTT
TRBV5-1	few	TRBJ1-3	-	CASSFGQSGDTIYF	TGCGCCAGCAGCTTCGGACAGAGTGGGGACACCATATATTTT
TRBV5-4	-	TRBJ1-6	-	CASSTGQIDNSPLHF	TGTGCCAGCAGCACCGGACAGATTGATAATTCACCCCTCCACTTT
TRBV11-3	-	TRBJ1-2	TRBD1	CASSLDGQGNGYTF	TGTGCCAGCAGCTTAGATGGACAGGGGAATGGCTACACCTTC
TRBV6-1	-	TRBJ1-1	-	CASSAIQGGNTEAFF	TGTGCCAGCAGTGCAATACAAGGGGGGAACACTGAAGCTTTCTTT
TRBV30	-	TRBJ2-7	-	CAWSPGTQSYEQYF	TGTGCCTGGAGCCCCGGGACTCAATCCTACGAGCAGTACTTC
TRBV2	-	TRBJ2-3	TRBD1	CASSRDRGNTQYF	TGTGCCAGCAGTCGGGACAGGGGAAATACGCAGTATTTT
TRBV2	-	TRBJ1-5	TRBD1	CASIGTVNQPQHF	TGTGCCAGCATTGGGACAGTCAATCAGCCCCAGCATTTT
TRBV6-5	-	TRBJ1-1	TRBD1	CASSYRTGGGNTEAFF	TGTGCCAGCAGTTACCGGACAGGGGGCGGGAACACTGAAGCTTTCTTT
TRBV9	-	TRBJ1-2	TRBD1	CASSVAQGAGGYTF	TGTGCCAGCAGCGTAGCGCAGGGGGCGGGTGGCTACACCTTC
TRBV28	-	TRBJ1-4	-	CASSLSGAGWGEKLFF	TGTGCCAGCAGTTTATCAGGCGCGGGCTGGGGTGAAAAACTGTTTTTT
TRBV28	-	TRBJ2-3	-	CASSSSGDGADTQYF	TGTGCCAGCAGTTCCTCTGGGGACGGGGCAGATACGCAGTATTTT
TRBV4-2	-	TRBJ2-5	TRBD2	CASSQVTSGGASETQYF	TGTGCCAGCAGCCAAGTGACTAGCGGGGGGGCCTCCGAGACCCAGTACTTC
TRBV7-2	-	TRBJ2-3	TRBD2	CASSVIAGGLTRTDTQYF	TGTGCCAGCAGCGTCATAGCGGGGGGACTTACCCGCACAGATACGCAGTATTTT
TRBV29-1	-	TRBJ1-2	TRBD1	CSAKTGLSGYTF	TGCAGCGCCAAGACAGGGCTCAGTGGCTACACCTTC
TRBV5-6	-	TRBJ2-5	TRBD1	CASSLVGQGAQETQYF	TGTGCCAGCAGCTTGGTGGGACAGGGGGCTCAGGAGACCCAGTACTTC
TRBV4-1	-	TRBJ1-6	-	CASSLPAPRGLNSPLHF	TGCGCCAGCAGCCTCCCCGCCCCTCGGGGGCTGAATTCACCCCTCCACTTT
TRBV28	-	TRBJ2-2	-	CASHREPLTGELFF	TGTGCCAGTCACCGGGAACCGCTTACCGGGGAGCTGTTTTTT
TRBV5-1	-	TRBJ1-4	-	CASSFGGSGEKLFF	TGCGCCAGCAGCTTTGGGGGGTCGGGTGAAAAACTGTTTTTT
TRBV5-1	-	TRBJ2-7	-	CASSTTGARTYEQYF	TGCGCCAGCAGCACGACCGGGGCTAGGACCTACGAGCAGTACTTC
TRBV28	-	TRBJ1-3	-	CASSYGGSRSSGNTIYF	TGTGCCAGCAGTTACGGGGGCTCTCGGAGCTCTGGAAACACCATATATTTT
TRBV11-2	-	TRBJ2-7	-	CASSFHGDVSYEQYF	TGTGCCAGCAGCTTTCACGGGGACGTCTCCTACGAGCAGTACTTC
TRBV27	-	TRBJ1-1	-	CASSRAGQAFF	TGTGCCAGCAGTAGGGCGGGGCAAGCTTTCTTT
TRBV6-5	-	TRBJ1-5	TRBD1	CASSYSGTGGQPQHF	TGTGCCAGCAGTTACAGCGGGACAGGTGGCCAGCCCCAGCATTTT
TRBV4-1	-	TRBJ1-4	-	CASSQGNSAANEKLFF	TGCGCCAGCAGCCAAGGGAACAGCGCGGCTAATGAAAAACTGTTTTTT
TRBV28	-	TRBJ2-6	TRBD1	CASTDRAGANVLTF	TGTGCCAGCACCGACAGGGCTGGGGCCAACGTCCTGACTTTC
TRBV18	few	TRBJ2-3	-	CASSLGLESTDTQYF	TGTGCCAGCTCCCTGGGGCTAGAAAGCACAGATACGCAGTATTTT
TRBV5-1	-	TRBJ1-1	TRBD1	CASREQGTNTEAFF	TGCGCCAGCAGGGAACAGGGGACGAACACTGAAGCTTTCTTT
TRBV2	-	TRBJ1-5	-	CASSRQGLRDQPQHF	TGTGCCAGCAGTCGTCAGGGGTTAAGAGATCAGCCCCAGCATTTT
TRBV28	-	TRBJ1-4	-	CASSSSSADTTNEKLFF	TGTGCCAGCAGTTCCTCCTCTGCGGATACAACTAATGAAAAACTGTTTTTT
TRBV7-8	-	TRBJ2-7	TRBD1	CASSTSGTGNYEQYF	TGTGCCAGCAGTACCTCCGGGACAGGGAACTACGAGCAGTACTTC
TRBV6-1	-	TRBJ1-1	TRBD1	CASSEAWGQGVNTEAFF	TGTGCCAGCAGTGAAGCTTGGGGACAGGGGGTGAACACTGAAGCTTTCTTT
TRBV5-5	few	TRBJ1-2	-	CASSPRAGDGYTF	TGTGCCAGCAGCCCCCGAGCCGGGGATGGCTACACCTTC
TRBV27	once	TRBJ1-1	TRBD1	CASSLRQGMNTEAFF	TGTGCCAGCAGTTTGAGACAGGGGATGAACACTGAAGCTTTCTTT
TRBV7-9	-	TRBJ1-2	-	CASSLVTSNYGYTF	TGTGCCAGCAGCTTAGTTACCTCTAACTATGGCTACACCTTC
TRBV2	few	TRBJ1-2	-	CASSDSSGSTRALRYGYTF	TGTGCCAGCAGTGATTCAAGTGGGTCAACTAGGGCGTTACGCTATGGCTACACCTTC
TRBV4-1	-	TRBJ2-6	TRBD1	CASSQGGRGRTGANVLTF	TGCGCCAGCAGCCAGGGAGGCAGGGGGCGCACCGGGGCCAACGTCCTGACTTTC
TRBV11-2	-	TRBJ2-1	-	CASSSTHYRAREQFF	TGTGCCAGCAGCTCAACCCATTACAGGGCGCGTGAGCAGTTCTTC
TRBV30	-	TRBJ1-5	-	CAWSVGQYSNQPQHF	TGTGCCTGGAGTGTGGGCCAATATAGCAATCAGCCCCAGCATTTT
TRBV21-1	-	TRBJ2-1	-	CASSAGLAGDSSYNEQFF	TGTGCCAGCAGCGCGGGACTAGCGGGAGACAGCTCCTACAATGAGCAGTTCTTC
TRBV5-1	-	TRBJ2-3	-	CASQWGTSTDTQYF	TGCGCCAGCCAATGGGGCACTTCCACAGATACGCAGTATTTT
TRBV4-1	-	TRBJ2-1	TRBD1	CASSPGTGPNNEQFF	TGCGCCAGCAGCCCTGGGACAGGGCCGAACAATGAGCAGTTCTTC